These 22 T cell receptor beta chains were all obtained from the same sample, sequenced in a study of T cells after yellow fever vaccination. TCRdb itself ran the 5' RACE reads through MiXCR, one entry per CDR3 protein. The sample shows approximately 330,000 distinct CDR3 sequences, around 13% of them seen only once. This sample comprised CD4+ T cells sorted from PBMCs, obtained 15 days after the yellow fever booster vaccination. The receptor set was obtained from a man aged 18 to 30 who received the YFV17D yellow fever vaccine.

The chain carries TRBV4-1 and TRBJ2-7; TRBD1 is a possible D gene (5 bases). Trimming cost V 0 bases and J 3 bases, with 15 bases left between them. Looked up from germline, CDR1 is MGHRA and CDR2 is YSYEKL. The CDR3 has 16 amino acids. CDR3 sequence (DNA): TGCGCCAGCAGCCAAGATAAGAGACAGTTCTTCTACGAGCAGTACGTC. This encodes CASSQDKRQFFYEQYV.

This clonotype was picked up many times. The chain links TRBV27 to TRBJ2-4; D is possibly TRBD2 (5 bases). Germline V gene lookup returns CDR1 MNHEY and CDR2 SMNVEV (reference sequence). The CDR3 extends over 14 amino acids. V lost 6 bases and J lost 1, with 10 bases in between. CDR3 sequence reads: CASRRASAKNIQYF. As DNA, the CDR3 is TGTGCCAGCAGGAGGGCTTCGGCCAAAAACATTCAGTACTTC.

This clonotype was found a few times. The rearrangement uses TRBV5-1 and TRBJ2-5; 8 nucleotides match TRBD2. V lost 2 bases, J lost 3 bases, and 3 bases stayed unmatched. Germline loops: CDR1 SGHRS, CDR2 YFSETQ. The CDR3 has 14 amino acids. The CDR3 DNA reads TGCGCCAGCAGCTTTAGCGGGGTCGAAGAGACCCAGTACTTC. It translates to CASSFSGVEETQYF.

Only a few counts were recorded for this clonotype. The J gene is TRBJ2-1, the V gene TRBV2; 9 bases match TRBD2. CDR3 size: 15 residues. V lost 4 bases to trimming and J lost 0 bases; unmatched junction nucleotides: 1. The germline V gene has CDR1 SNHLY and CDR2 FYNNEI. The CDR3 nucleotides are TGTGCCAGCAGTGTTAGCGGGGGCTCCTACAATGAGCAGTTCTTC. Its protein product is CASSVSGGSYNEQFF.

This clonotype showed up just a few times. The V gene is TRBV6-1, the J gene TRBJ2-5, with 8 nucleotides matching TRBD1. V lost 6 bases, J lost 2 bases, and 14 bases stayed unmatched. Per the germline V gene, CDR1 is MNHNS and CDR2 is SASEGT. The CDR3 is 17 residues long. The CDR3 nucleotides read TGTGCCAGCAGCAGGGGGCGCGGCGGGGCCCCTCAAGAGACCCAGTACTTC. This translates into CASSRGRGGAPQETQYF.

By share, this clonotype ranks as medium-sized (0.01 to 0.1%). This sequence joins TRBV7-2 and TRBJ2-1; D unclear. CDR3 length equals 12 residues. Trimming left V 6 bases short and J 5 bases short, with 8 bases between. Germline V gene lookup returns CDR1 SGHTA and CDR2 FQGNSA. CDR3 region: CASSGRHNEQFF. CDR3 sequence (DNA): TGTGCCAGCAGTGGACGGCACAATGAGCAGTTCTTC.

This clonotype was recorded a few times. This sequence joins TRBV2 and TRBJ2-6; TRBD1 matches at 7 bases. With 1 base clipped from V and 1 base from J, the junction kept 10 bases outside the gene matches. The CDR3 is 19 residues long. In germline, CDR1 is SNHLY, CDR2 FYNNEI. CDR3 coding DNA: TGTGCCAGCAGTGAAGGAGGGGGCAACCTCGGGTCTGGGGCCAACGTCCTGACTTTC. This encodes CASSEGGGNLGSGANVLTF.

This clonotype was picked up a small number of times. The genes are TRBV20-1 and TRBJ1-4; 9 bases agree with TRBD1. This CDR3 spans 15 amino acids. Germline V gives CDR1 DFQATT, CDR2 SNEGSKA (reference sequence). With 6 bases clipped from V and 5 bases from J, the junction kept 10 bases outside the gene matches. The CDR3 loop is CSAPQPGQGNEKLFF. The CDR3 bases are TGCAGTGCCCCCCAACCGGGACAGGGCAATGAAAAACTGTTTTTT.

This clonotype was picked up a small number of times. The chain couples TRBV30 to TRBJ2-4, with 8 bases aligning to TRBD1. V was pared by 1 base and J by 3 bases, with 8 bases of the junction left unmatched. CDR3 length equals 16 residues. Germline V gene sequence: CDR1 GTSNPN, CDR2 SVGIG (reference sequence). CDR3 loop: CAWSADRVRGKNIQYF. CDR3 DNA: TGTGCCTGGAGTGCGGACAGGGTGAGGGGCAAAAACATTCAGTACTTC. Complete variable domain (other parts from reference TRBV30 and TRBJ2-4): SQTIHQWPATLVQPVGSPLSLECTVEGTSNPNLYWYRQAAGRGLQLLFYSVGIGQISSEVPQNLSASRPQDRQFILSSKKLLLSDSGFYLCAWSADRVRGKNIQYFGAGTRLSVL.

This clonotype came up a few times. The V and J genes are TRBV11-3 and TRBJ2-1; no clear D. Trimming pared 3 bases from V and 6 bases from J, leaving 9 bases between. The germline V gene encodes CDR1 SGHNT and CDR2 YENEEA. The CDR3 covers 13 residues. CDR3 sequence (DNA): TGTGCCAGCAGCTTGATGGACCTCAATGAGCAGTTCTTC. Translated, it gives CASSLMDLNEQFF.

The chain recombines TRBV7-2 with TRBJ2-3; TRBD2 might be the D (6 bases). Trimming cost V 4 bases and J 1 base, with 12 bases left between them. The CDR3 is made up of 15 amino acids. Germline CDR1 is SGHTA and CDR2 is FQGNSA. The CDR3 loop reads CASSSRLEGTDTQYF. For the CDR3, the DNA is TGTGCCAGCAGCTCCAGACTAGAGGGCACAGATACGCAGTATTTT.

The rearrangement links TRBV28 to TRBJ2-7; the D is unclear. Between the trimmed V and J ends, which lost 6 bases and 0 bases, there was a span of 6 bases. The CDR3 covers 12 residues. CDR1 and CDR2 (germline): MDHEN, SYDVKM. CDR3 in DNA: TGTGCCAGCAGGGTAGGCTCCTACGAGCAGTACTTC. Encoded protein: CASRVGSYEQYF. The full variable domain, its missing parts supplied by reference TRBV28 and TRBJ2-7, is DVKVTQSSRYLVKRTGEKVFLECVQDMDHENMFWYRQDPGLGLRLIYFSYDVKMKEKGDIPEGYSVSREKKERFSLILESASTNQTSMYLCASRVGSYEQYFGPGTRLTVT.

The genes are TRBV7-2 and TRBJ2-7; a weak D match, TRBD1 (5 bases). The CDR3 totals 16 residues. Germline-derived CDR1 and CDR2 are SGHTA and FQGNSA. The V end was cut by 1 base, the J end by 2 bases, with 15 bases between. The CDR3 is CASSLVARATAYEQYF. DNA for the CDR3: TGTGCCAGCAGCTTAGTAGCCAGGGCAACGGCCTACGAGCAGTACTTC.

The J gene is TRBJ2-1, the V gene TRBV7-8; perhaps TRBD2 as D (5 bases). Germline V gives CDR1 SGHVS, CDR2 FQNEAQ. The CDR3 length is 15 residues. Trimming cost V 3 bases and J 6 bases, with 15 bases left between them. The CDR3 here is CASSLASWVGNEQFF. CDR3 coding DNA: TGTGCCAGCAGCTTGGCTAGCTGGGTTGGCAATGAGCAGTTCTTC.

This clonotype showed up many times. The chain recombines TRBV10-2 with TRBJ2-7; 12 nucleotides align to TRBD2. Unmatched junction bases numbered 7, after V lost 5 bases and J lost 8 bases. Looked up from germline, CDR1 is WSHSY and CDR2 is SAAADI. The CDR3 has 14 amino acids. The CDR3 region is CASSLTSGSYKQYV. Here the CDR3 DNA reads TGCGCCAGCAGTCTGACTAGCGGGAGCTATAAGCAGTACGTC.

V usage is TRBV20-1 and J usage is TRBJ1-5; TRBD1 agrees at 8 bases. V was pared by 5 bases and J by 5 bases, with 5 bases of the junction left unmatched. Germline values: CDR1 DFQATT, CDR2 SNEGSKA (reference sequence). The CDR3 is 13 residues long. CDR3 coding DNA: TGCAGTGCTGGCGGGACAGGTGATCAGCCCCAGCATTTT. Translating gives CSAGGTGDQPQHF.

The chain uses TRBV6-2 or TRBV6-3 and TRBJ1-5; D not resolved. Germline values: CDR1 MNHEY, CDR2 SVGEGT. Trimming pared 2 bases from V and 3 bases from J, leaving 11 bases between. The CDR3 is 15 residues long. CDR3 sequence: CASSYTGRPNQPQHF. CDR3 in DNA: TGTGCCAGCAGTTACACGGGAAGGCCCAATCAGCCCCAGCATTTT.

J is TRBJ2-7 and V is TRBV6-5; maybe TRBD1 (7 bases). The CDR3 sequence is 15 residues long. Germline V lookup: CDR1 MNHEY, CDR2 SVGAGI. Trimming took off 6 bases at V and 1 base at J, with 16 bases between the two ends. CDR3 sequence: CASRLSQGTSYEQYF. Written as DNA, the CDR3 is TGTGCCAGCAGATTATCACAGGGGACTTCCTACGAGCAGTACTTC.

Only a few counts were recorded for this clonotype. The V gene is TRBV27, the J gene TRBJ1-4; perhaps TRBD1 as D (5 bases). The V gene lost 2 bases and the J gene lost 8 bases, with 15 bases spanning the gap. The CDR3 covers 15 residues. The germline gives CDR1 MNHEY, CDR2 SMNVEV (reference sequence). CDR3 in amino acids: CASSLHGAVREKLFF. The CDR3 coding sequence is TGTGCCAGCAGTTTACACGGGGCAGTAAGGGAAAAACTGTTTTTT.

This clonotype was counted a few times. The rearrangement links TRBV4-2 to TRBJ1-5; a weak D match, TRBD1 (5 bases). The germline CDR1 and CDR2 sequences are LGHNA and YNFKEQ. V lost 0 bases to trimming and J lost 0 bases, with 9 bases between them. This CDR3 is 16 amino acids long. The CDR3: CASSQDGGDSNQPQHF. CDR3 bases: TGTGCCAGCAGCCAAGATGGGGGGGATAGCAATCAGCCCCAGCATTTT.

The chain joins TRBV9 to TRBJ2-7; D remains unclear. The V gene's germline CDR1 is SGDLS and CDR2 YYNGEE. There are 14 residues in the CDR3. V was pared by 0 bases and J by 2 bases, with 9 bases between. In DNA form, the CDR3 reads TGTGCCAGCAGCGTAGCTGTCGGACCCTACGAGCAGTACTTC. Its protein product is CASSVAVGPYEQYF.

CDR3 DNA: TGTGCCAGCAGAGCCCGACTAGCGGGGAACTACAATGAGCAGTTCTTC. This codes for CASRARLAGNYNEQFF. The rearrangement links TRBV27 to TRBJ2-1; 11 bases are a match to TRBD2. V lost 6 bases, J lost 3 bases, and 7 bases stayed unmatched. Germline loops: CDR1 MNHEY, CDR2 SMNVEV (reference sequence). There are 16 residues in the CDR3.